The clone carrying this T cell receptor (beta chain) was seen just once. Its cognate antigen is unknown. Libraries were prepared by immunoSEQ multiplex PCR; TCRdb keeps only in-frame clonotypes and omits some of them. This table holds 90,000 to 120,000 clones, over 80% found once. These data come from a study of graft-versus-host responses after intestinal transplantation. Study at large: Recipients obtained multivisceral, liver-intestinal, or isolated intestinal transplants. Anti-thymocyte globulin induction, then tacrolimus and steroids for about 3 years, went to all recipients.

General study findings and limits: Ileal or blood samples showed some GvH clones first, and such clones were also found in recipient marrow.

Sequenced material: unstimulated CD4+ T cells sorted from spleen or lymph node cells, taken before transplant. This clonotype was obtained from a human donor who was the organ donor for an intestinal transplant.

CDR3 coding DNA: TGTGCCAGCAGCGGGCCTATGGACAGAAGAAATTCACCCCTCCACTTT. Protein product: CASSGPMDRRNSPLHF. The chain employs TRBV5-6 and TRBJ1-6; the D gene is possibly TRBD1 (6 bases). Trimming shortened V by 4 bases and J by 7 bases, and 18 bases separated the two germline ends. This CDR3 spans 16 amino acids. The germline CDR1 and CDR2 sequences are SGHDT and YYEEEE.